The 32 T cell receptor beta chains listed next were all sequenced from one sample in a study of T-cell reconstitution after alpha-beta-depleted transplantation in children. Library preparation (for TCRbeta) was performed with unique molecular identifiers. TCRdb reanalysed the PCR reads using MiXCR and keeps one entry per CDR3 protein. The sample shows a few hundred thousand distinct CDR3 sequences, 7.5% to 10% of them seen only once. This sample comprised PBMCs from the stem cell graft donor, obtained from the stem cell graft. The receptors originated from a human donor who donated a stem cell graft to a child with SCID.

In this sample, this clonotype turned up many times. The genes are TRBV5-1 and TRBJ2-7, with 7 bases matching TRBD1. Germline loops: CDR1 SGHRS, CDR2 YFSETQ. The CDR3 contains 16 residues. Trimming removed 0 bases from V and 1 base from J; junction bases left unmatched: 7. The CDR3 DNA sequence: TGCGCCAGCAGCTTGGATCCCCCGGGACAGTCCTACGAGCAGTACTTC. Protein product: CASSLDPPGQSYEQYF.

This clonotype has at least ten counts. V gene TRBV7-9 combines with J gene TRBJ1-1; 10 nucleotides line up with TRBD1. This CDR3 spans 15 amino acids. Germline trimming cut 3 bases from V and 5 bases from J; bases unmatched to any gene: 6. From germline, CDR1 is SEHNR and CDR2 FQNEAQ (reference sequence). In nucleotides, the CDR3 is TGTGCCAGCAGCTTTCCCGGGACAGGGGCGACTGAAGCTTTCTTT. This translates into CASSFPGTGATEAFF.

The genes are TRBV6-2 or TRBV6-3 and TRBJ2-2; D is unresolved. CDR1 and CDR2 (germline): MNHEY, SVGEGT. V gave up 8 bases and J gave up 3 bases, with 10 bases separating them. This CDR3 spans 13 amino acids. CDR3 bases: TGTGCCAGCCTGAGGCCGTACACCGGGGAGCTGTTTTTT. Protein product: CASLRPYTGELFF.

This rearrangement joins TRBV7-8 to TRBJ2-3; D remains ambiguous. This CDR3 contains 15 residues. CDR1 is SGHVS, CDR2 FQNEAQ, per germline. Trimming took off 2 bases at V and 3 bases at J, with 12 bases between the two ends. CDR3 loop: CASSLYETTTDTQYF. The CDR3 DNA is TGTGCCAGCAGCTTATATGAAACAACTACAGATACGCAGTATTTT.

This clonotype was seen at least ten times. The CDR3 spells CASSAPGIPTDTQYF. For the CDR3, the DNA is TGTGCCAGCAGCGCACCGGGGATCCCCACAGATACGCAGTATTTT. This rearrangement joins TRBV27 to TRBJ2-3, with D possibly TRBD2 on 5 matching bases. This CDR3 region has 15 residues. V gave up 6 bases and J gave up 2 bases, with 15 bases separating them. Per the germline V gene, CDR1 is MNHEY and CDR2 is SMNVEV (reference sequence).

The chain links TRBV5-1 to TRBJ2-2, with unresolved D. Trimming removed 0 bases at V and 6 bases at J, with 9 bases between. This CDR3 spans 14 amino acids. Germline CDR1 and CDR2: SGHRS and YFSETQ. CDR3 sequence (DNA): TGCGCCAGCAGCTTGGTACCCCACCCCGGGGAGCTGTTTTTT. Its protein is CASSLVPHPGELFF.

This clonotype was observed many times. The CDR3 region is CASSSFGELFF. CDR3 DNA: TGTGCCAGCAGCTCTTTCGGGGAGCTGTTTTTT. J is TRBJ2-2 and V is TRBV5-5; no definite D call. Germline V lookup: CDR1 SGHKS, CDR2 YYEKEE (reference sequence). The V end was cut by 3 bases, the J end by 7 bases, with 4 bases between. This CDR3 comprises 11 residues.

This clonotype was picked up many times. DNA for the CDR3: TGCAGTGCCCTAAGCTCCTACGAGCAGTACTTC. Protein: CSALSSYEQYF. The V and J genes are TRBV20-1 and TRBJ2-7, with D uncertain. Between the trimmed V and J ends, which lost 6 bases and 0 bases, there was a span of 6 bases. This CDR3 region has 11 residues. Germline CDR1 DFQATT, CDR2 SNEGSKA (reference sequence).

This clonotype was observed many times. J is TRBJ2-7 and V is TRBV4-3; possible D gene TRBD1, 6 bases. The germline CDR1 and CDR2 sequences are LGHNA and YSLEER. This CDR3 region has 15 residues. The V and J ends lost 0 bases and 3 bases respectively, with 12 bases between them. Written as DNA, the CDR3 is TGCGCCAGCAGCCAAGAGGGAGCACAGGGCTACGAGCAGTACTTC. Amino acids: CASSQEGAQGYEQYF.

The sample holds many counts of this clonotype. The V and J genes are TRBV20-1 and TRBJ2-1; possible D gene TRBD1, 6 bases. Germline loops: CDR1 DFQATT, CDR2 SNEGSKA (reference sequence). Trimming cost V 3 bases and J 0 bases, with 12 bases left between them. The CDR3 is made up of 15 amino acids. The CDR3 sequence is CSARETGSSYNEQFF. In DNA form, the CDR3 reads TGCAGTGCTAGGGAAACAGGGAGCTCCTACAATGAGCAGTTCTTC.

This clonotype was seen at least ten times. This chain links TRBV11-2 with TRBJ1-2; D uncertain. CDR3 length equals 14 residues. Germline V gene lookup returns CDR1 SGHAT and CDR2 FQNNGV. V lost 4 bases to trimming and J lost 2 bases, with 11 bases between them. The CDR3 sequence is CASSSMQANYGYTF. The CDR3, as DNA: TGTGCCAGCAGCTCGATGCAGGCCAACTATGGCTACACCTTC.

The table lists this clonotype with many counts. The chain recombines TRBV7-9 with TRBJ1-1; TRBD1 is a possible D gene (5 bases). The CDR3 consists of 14 residues. V dropped 5 bases and J dropped 1 base, with 11 bases sitting between them. CDR1 and CDR2 (germline): SEHNR, FQNEAQ (reference sequence). CDR3 sequence: CASSNGGGNTEAFF. The CDR3 nucleotides read TGTGCCAGCAGCAACGGGGGGGGGAACACTGAAGCTTTCTTT.

The sample holds many counts of this clonotype. The chain uses TRBV15 and TRBJ2-2; tentative D call: TRBD1 (5 bases). Trimming left V 0 bases short and J 1 base short, with 12 bases between. CDR1 and CDR2 (germline): LNHNV, YYDKDF (reference sequence). The CDR3 is 17 residues long. The DNA of the CDR3 is TGTGCCACCAGCAGAGATGAAGGGGCCTTGAACACCGGGGAGCTGTTTTTT. This gives the protein CATSRDEGALNTGELFF.

This clonotype came up many times. The CDR3 nucleotides read TGCGCCAGCAGCTCCGACAGGGGCTATGGCTACACCTTC. This gives the protein CASSSDRGYGYTF. The chain recombines TRBV5-1 with TRBJ1-2; 8 bases are a match to TRBD1. With 3 bases clipped from V and 4 bases from J, the junction kept 2 bases outside the gene matches. The CDR3 spans 13 residues. Germline lookup yields CDR1 SGHRS and CDR2 YFSETQ.

This clonotype was observed at least ten times. The rearrangement joins TRBV5-5 to TRBJ2-7; TRBD1 might be the D (5 bases). V shed 6 bases and J shed 3 bases, with 13 bases lying between them. The germline V gene has CDR1 SGHKS and CDR2 YYEKEE (reference sequence). This CDR3 is built from 13 residues. The DNA for the CDR3 is TGTGCCAGCAAACCAACAGGCGGCTACGAGCAGTACTTC. It translates to CASKPTGGYEQYF.

This clonotype was counted many times. The CDR3 DNA is TGCGCCAGCAGCTTGGCGGGGCAGGCCGGGGAGCTGTTTTTT. Translating gives CASSLAGQAGELFF. The chain joins TRBV5-1 to TRBJ2-2, with D perhaps TRBD1 or TRBD2 (5 bases each). Germline V CDR1 and CDR2: SGHRS, YFSETQ. V shed 0 bases and J shed 6 bases, with 9 bases lying between them. The CDR3 is 14 residues long. The full variable domain, completed using reference TRBV5-1 and TRBJ2-2, is KAGVTQTPRYLIKTRGQQVTLSCSPISGHRSVSWYQQTPGQGLQFLFEYFSETQRNKGNFPGRFSGRQFSNSRSEMNVSTLELGDSALYLCASSLAGQAGELFFGEGSRLTVL.

In its sample, this clonotype was seen many times. The rearrangement joins TRBV9 to TRBJ2-7; unclear D gene. CDR1 SGDLS and CDR2 YYNGEE come from the germline V gene. V shed 0 bases and J shed 6 bases, with 10 bases lying between them. The CDR3 loop spans 13 amino acids. The CDR3 bases are TGTGCCAGCAGCGTAGGTTTAGATCCCGAGCAGTACTTC. This sequence encodes CASSVGLDPEQYF.

This clonotype was recorded many times. The V call is TRBV5-1, the J call TRBJ1-1; D remains ambiguous. With 0 bases removed from V and 7 bases from J, the gap between germline ends came to 10 bases. The CDR3 is 13 amino acids. Germline CDR1 is SGHRS and CDR2 is YFSETQ. CDR3 bases: TGCGCCAGCAGCTTGGCAAGCAGGAATGAAGCTTTCTTT. This translates into CASSLASRNEAFF.

This clonotype was recorded at least ten times. V is TRBV20-1 and J is TRBJ1-1; D is uncertain. In germline, CDR1 is DFQATT, CDR2 SNEGSKA (reference sequence). This CDR3 comprises 11 residues. V shed 3 bases and J shed 9 bases, with 11 bases lying between them. The CDR3 nucleotides read TGCAGTGCTAGCCATTCAGGACAAGCTTTCTTT. Its translation is CSASHSGQAFF.

A remark on this clonotype: A read error is possible here, since a much larger clone lies one base away. CDR3 in amino acids: CASSLGRLPGGFDIQYF. For the CDR3, the DNA is TGTGCCAGCAGCTTGGGCCGGCTACCAGGGGGCTTCGACATTCAGTACTTC. The chain joins TRBV11-2 to TRBJ2-4, with 8 bases that match TRBD1. The CDR3 contains 17 residues. CDR1 is SGHAT and CDR2 is FQNNGV in the germline V gene. Losses at the gene ends were 3 bases for V and 8 bases for J; bases not matched to a gene: 15.

This clonotype was seen ten or more times. The chain combines TRBV20-1 with TRBJ2-4, with TRBD2 identical over 9 bases. CDR3 length equals 15 residues. The germline gives CDR1 DFQATT, CDR2 SNEGSKA (reference sequence). Trimming at V came to 3 bases and at J to 6 bases, leaving 9 bases not matched to a gene. The CDR3 bases are TGCAGTGCTAGTAACAGCGGGGGGCTAAGAAACATTCAGTACTTC. Amino acids: CSASNSGGLRNIQYF.

This clonotype was found a few times. V is TRBV6-2 or TRBV6-3 and J is TRBJ2-7; perhaps TRBD1 as D (6 bases). The CDR3 runs 13 residues. V was clipped by 6 bases and J by 6 bases, with 15 bases between them. CDR1 is MNHEY, CDR2 SVGEGT, per germline. The CDR3 bases are TGTGCCAGCAGGCGGAACAGGGTTGGCGAGCAGTACTTC. Translating it yields CASRRNRVGEQYF.

This clonotype was seen a few times. The gene calls are TRBV5-1 and TRBJ2-7, with TRBD1 matching over 8 bases. Germline V gives CDR1 SGHRS, CDR2 YFSETQ. V lost 4 bases and J lost 3; bases outside the gene matches: 9. The CDR3 is 15 residues long. The CDR3 nucleotides are TGCGCCAGCAGCCCCCCGGGACAGGAGAGCTACGAGCAGTACTTC. It yields the protein CASSPPGQESYEQYF.

The sample holds many counts of this clonotype. The V and J genes are TRBV7-3 and TRBJ2-1, with 10 bases aligning to TRBD2. This CDR3 contains 16 residues. Germline V gives CDR1 SGHTA, CDR2 FQGTGA. J gave up 5 bases and V 2 bases, and 6 bases lay outside the gene matches. This chain's CDR3 is CASSLQAGGRDNEQFF. CDR3 in DNA: TGTGCCAGCAGCTTACAAGCGGGGGGGCGGGACAATGAGCAGTTCTTC. The entire variable domain, with the rest obtained from reference TRBV7-3 and TRBJ2-1, is as follows: GAGVSQTPSNKVTEKGKYVELRCDPISGHTALYWYRQSLGQGPEFLIYFQGTGAADDSGLPNDRFFAVRPEGSVSTLKIQRTERGDSAVYLCASSLQAGGRDNEQFFGPGTRLTVL.

In its sample, this clonotype was seen many times. V and J are TRBV5-1 and TRBJ2-5; no clear D. Germline CDR1 is SGHRS and CDR2 is YFSETQ. The ends were cut back, 5 bases at V and 5 bases at J, with 7 bases in the middle. This CDR3 contains 11 residues. Here the CDR3 DNA reads TGCGCCAGCAGGGAAGAGGAGACCCAGTACTTC. Amino acids: CASREEETQYF.

The table lists this clonotype with many counts. This rearrangement joins TRBV20-1 to TRBJ2-3; 7 bases are a match to TRBD1. This CDR3 has 16 residues. Germline assignment: CDR1 DFQATT and CDR2 SNEGSKA (reference sequence). With V trimmed by 1 base and J by 0 bases, 7 bases remained unmatched. This CDR3 is CSARAPGQASTDTQYF. The CDR3 DNA follows: TGCAGTGCTAGAGCCCCCGGACAGGCTAGCACAGATACGCAGTATTTT.

The CDR3 bases are TGTGCCAGCAGCCGTGCCCAGCGAACCGGCACAGATACGCAGTATTTT. Amino acid sequence: CASSRAQRTGTDTQYF. The chain links TRBV4-2 to TRBJ2-3; D is unclear. Germline CDR1 LGHNA, CDR2 YNFKEQ. Deletions cut 4 bases from V and 1 base from J, with 15 bases between. The CDR3 runs 16 residues.

This clonotype was counted many times. The chain uses TRBV12-3 or TRBV12-4 and TRBJ2-7; D is possibly TRBD1 (6 bases). CDR3 length: 13 amino acids. The V end lost 3 bases, the J end lost 6 bases, and 12 bases lay between the germline ends. The DNA for the CDR3 is TGTGCCAGCAGTTTCGGGACACTGGGCGAGCAGTACTTC. Translating gives CASSFGTLGEQYF.

This clonotype was detected many times. The chain uses TRBV20-1 and TRBJ2-3; D is ambiguous. The CDR3 totals 14 residues. Germline loops: CDR1 DFQATT, CDR2 SNEGSKA (reference sequence). Trimming removed 5 bases at V and 2 bases at J, with 14 bases between. The CDR3 is CSAGDSAVTDTQYF. In DNA, the CDR3 is TGCAGTGCTGGGGATTCTGCTGTCACAGATACGCAGTATTTT.

This clonotype was seen at least ten times. The chain joins TRBV20-1 to TRBJ2-2; 9 bases line up with TRBD1. Germline loops: CDR1 DFQATT, CDR2 SNEGSKA (reference sequence). The CDR3 spans 15 residues. V lost 4 bases, J lost 5 bases, and 8 bases stayed unmatched. The CDR3 region is CSANPGTGSTGELFF. The CDR3 DNA reads TGCAGTGCTAACCCCGGGACAGGGTCGACCGGGGAGCTGTTTTTT.

This clonotype was found many times. The chain uses TRBV2 and TRBJ2-7; 7 bases agree with TRBD1. Germline V gene lookup returns CDR1 SNHLY and CDR2 FYNNEI. The CDR3 consists of 15 residues. With V trimmed by 4 bases and J by 3 bases, 9 bases remained unmatched. This chain's CDR3 is CASSGPNRGGYEQYF. Written as DNA, the CDR3 is TGTGCCAGCAGTGGGCCGAACAGGGGTGGCTACGAGCAGTACTTC. The full variable domain, rest sourced from reference TRBV2 and TRBJ2-7, is EPEVTQTPSHQVTQMGQEVILRCVPISNHLYFYWYRQILGQKVEFLVSFYNNEISEKSEIFDDQFSVERPDGSNFTLKIRSTKLEDSAMYFCASSGPNRGGYEQYFGPGTRLTVT.

This clonotype was found many times. The CDR3 loop reads CASSQLHKSPTEAFF. For the CDR3, the DNA is TGCGCCAGCAGCCAACTACACAAGTCCCCCACTGAAGCTTTCTTT. This sequence joins TRBV4-3 and TRBJ1-1; the D is unclear. CDR1 is LGHNA and CDR2 is YSLEER in the germline V gene. CDR3 length equals 15 residues. The V end was cut by 2 bases, the J end by 4 bases, with 14 bases between.